This T cell receptor beta chain comes out of a study of OX40 agonist ivuxolimab in advanced cancers. The overall study: The study enrolled dose-escalation patients with hepatocellular carcinoma, melanoma, renal cell or head and neck cancer. Earlier treatment with anti-PD-1, anti-PD-L1 or anti-CTLA-4 was permitted, and around 36% had received some.

A history of autoimmune disease or systemic immunosuppression excluded patients. Peripheral blood came from all dose cohorts at three timepoints. Trimming cost V 3 bases and J 5 bases; bases outside gene matches: 10. CDR1 and CDR2 from the germline V gene are LNHNV and YYDKDF (reference sequence). The CDR3 consists of 16 residues. The table came from immunoSEQ multiplex PCR; TCRdb's copy has only in-frame clones and leaves some out. The table lists about 64,000 clones, over 65% of them singletons, with around 2.1% in the top ten. This TCR derives from an adult with an advanced solid tumor such as melanoma, head and neck, liver or kidney cancer. The V and J genes are TRBV15 and TRBJ1-5; TRBD1 matches at 7 bases. The sample here was CD4+ or CD8+ T cells sorted from blood, taken in a trial of the OX40 agonist ivuxolimab. The CDR3 DNA follows: TGTGCCACCAGCAGTTTTCCCGACAGGGCCTATCAGCCCCAGCATTTT. It codes for CATSSFPDRAYQPQHF.